The present T cell receptor (beta chain) was sequenced within a study of chemoradiotherapy in HPV16-positive cancers. Study-wide results and limits: Candidate HPV-specific clones and E7-related TCR motifs grew in tumor during treatment.

Produced via immunoSEQ multiplex PCR; TCRdb's table is partial and in-frame only. The repertoire includes 500 or so clones, about 85% of them detected once, and 9.4% sits in the top ten. About this clone: The antigen is not known.

CDR1 is LNHDA, CDR2 SQIVND, per germline (reference sequence). Trimming left V 4 bases short and J 6 bases short, with 10 bases between. The CDR3 covers 13 residues. Repertoires were sampled repeatedly during chemoradiotherapy. The sample in question was tumor tissue, obtained from a patient who underwent chemoradiotherapy. The TCR sequence derives from a human donor with HPV-associated anogenital cancer. This chain links TRBV19 with TRBJ1-5; weak D call: TRBD1 (6 bases). CDR3 residues: CASSNGGLQPQHF. DNA of the CDR3: TGTGCCAGTAGTAACGGGGGCCTTCAGCCCCAGCATTTT.